This entry lists 15 T cell receptor beta chains sequenced from one sample in a study of T cells after yellow fever vaccination. TCRdb ran MiXCR on the 5' RACE reads and lists one entry per CDR3 protein. Among hundreds of thousands of distinct CDR3 sequences listed, more than 3% were seen once. Source: PBMCs, taken on the day of the yellow fever booster vaccination. The receptor set was obtained from a man between 18 and 35 years old who received the YFV17D yellow fever vaccine.

This clonotype was observed a few times. J is TRBJ2-3 and V is TRBV5-4; TRBD2 matches 9 bases. The CDR3 is made up of 16 amino acids. The trim removed 0 bases at V and 5 bases at J, leaving 7 bases unmatched. The germline CDR1 and CDR2 sequences are SGHNT and YYREEE (reference sequence). CDR3 in DNA: TGTGCCAGCAGCTTGGTACTAGCGGGCGGGGGAGATACGCAGTATTTT. It yields the protein CASSLVLAGGGDTQYF.

J is TRBJ2-2 and V is TRBV19, with TRBD1 matching over 9 bases. The V segment lost 5 bases and the J segment 6 bases; nucleotides outside the gene matches: 13. Germline-derived CDR1 and CDR2 are LNHDA and SQIVND (reference sequence). The CDR3 has 17 residues. CDR3 residues: CASSPRWTGDFAGELFF. CDR3 DNA: TGTGCCAGTAGTCCTCGATGGACAGGGGATTTCGCCGGGGAGCTGTTTTTT.

This clonotype was recorded a few times. V and J are TRBV6-6 and TRBJ2-1; a weak D match, TRBD2 (5 bases). The germline V gene has CDR1 MNHNY and CDR2 SVGAGI (reference sequence). This CDR3 is built from 15 residues. The germline V and J ends were trimmed by 5 bases and 5 bases, with 16 bases remaining between them. The CDR3 region has the DNA TGTGCCAGCAGTGTAGACCTCCAACTAGACAATGAGCAGTTCTTC. Amino acid sequence: CASSVDLQLDNEQFF.

In its sample, this clonotype was seen a few times. This sequence joins TRBV12-3 or TRBV12-4 and TRBJ2-7; TRBD1 matches 7 bases. Unmatched junction bases numbered 3, after V lost 7 bases and J lost 6 bases. The CDR3 sequence is 11 residues long. The CDR3 bases are TGTGCCAGCACCCCAGGGGGCGAGCAGTACTTC. Residues: CASTPGGEQYF.

This clonotype was seen at least ten times. The chain carries TRBV7-8 and TRBJ1-1; maybe TRBD1 (5 bases). Germline CDR1 SGHVS, CDR2 FQNEAQ. The CDR3 extends over 15 amino acids. Trimming removed 5 bases at V and 3 bases at J, with 16 bases between. The CDR3 region is CASSLFRDRYTEAFF. In DNA, the CDR3 is TGTGCCAGCAGCCTTTTCCGAGACAGATACACTGAAGCTTTCTTT.

This clonotype was detected ten times or more. One end of the junction is discordant with germline, which a read error may explain. This sequence joins TRBV11-2 and TRBJ2-7; TRBD1 might be the D (5 bases). The CDR3 totals 13 residues. CDR1 and CDR2 from the germline V gene are SGHAT and FQNNGV. The CDR3 protein is CASSFTGSDEQYF. Here the CDR3 DNA reads TGTGCCAGCAGCTTTACAGGCTCCGACGAGCAGTACTTC.

The table lists this clonotype with a few counts. V usage is TRBV5-1 and J usage is TRBJ1-1, with D unresolved. The germline V gene has CDR1 SGHRS and CDR2 YFSETQ. V lost 4 bases, J lost 11 bases, and 21 bases lay in between. The CDR3 extends over 14 amino acids. The CDR3 sequence is CASSPDNPDGMAFF. CDR3 DNA sequence: TGCGCCAGCAGCCCTGACAACCCGGACGGGATGGCTTTCTTT. Using reference TRBV5-1 and TRBJ1-1 for the parts outside the CDR3, the full variable domain is KAGVTQTPRYLIKTRGQQVTLSCSPISGHRSVSWYQQTPGQGLQFLFEYFSETQRNKGNFPGRFSGRQFSNSRSEMNVSTLELGDSALYLCASSPDNPDGMAFFGQGTRLTVV.

This clonotype was detected ten times or more. This chain connects TRBV5-1 to TRBJ2-2; D is unresolved. CDR3 length equals 13 residues. Between the trimmed V and J ends, which lost 6 bases and 7 bases, there was a span of 13 bases. Germline V lookup: CDR1 SGHRS, CDR2 YFSETQ. This CDR3 reads CASISDVNGELFF. CDR3 bases: TGCGCCAGCATAAGTGACGTTAACGGGGAGCTGTTTTTT. Variable domain in full (rest from reference TRBV5-1 and TRBJ2-2): KAGVTQTPRYLIKTRGQQVTLSCSPISGHRSVSWYQQTPGQGLQFLFEYFSETQRNKGNFPGRFSGRQFSNSRSEMNVSTLELGDSALYLCASISDVNGELFFGEGSRLTVL.

This clonotype has a count of ten or more. This chain links TRBV7-9 with TRBJ1-1; 7 nucleotides align to TRBD1. This CDR3 has 14 residues. Trimming removed 5 bases from V and 3 bases from J; junction bases left unmatched: 6. Germline lookup yields CDR1 SEHNR and CDR2 FQNEAQ (reference sequence). The CDR3 reads CASSPGTVDTEAFF. DNA of the CDR3: TGTGCCAGCAGCCCCGGGACAGTAGACACTGAAGCTTTCTTT.

The chain links TRBV11-2 to TRBJ1-1; 11 bases line up with TRBD1. CDR1 and CDR2 (germline): SGHAT, FQNNGV. This CDR3 region has 15 residues. V gave up 3 bases and J gave up 5 bases; unmatched junction bases: 5. CDR3 nucleotide sequence: TGTGCCAGCAGCTTTACCGGGACAGGGGGGACTGAAGCTTTCTTT. This gives the protein CASSFTGTGGTEAFF.

The chain combines TRBV11-2 with TRBJ2-3, with 12 bases matching TRBD2. The germline V gene encodes CDR1 SGHAT and CDR2 FQNNGV. The V and J ends lost 4 bases and 1 base, in that order; junction bases with no gene match: 3. This CDR3 has 16 amino acids. CDR3 sequence reads: CASSSRTSGGTDTQYF. DNA for the CDR3: TGTGCCAGCAGCTCTCGGACTAGCGGGGGCACAGATACGCAGTATTTT. The full variable domain, rest sourced from reference TRBV11-2 and TRBJ2-3, is EAGVAQSPRYKIIEKRQSVAFWCNPISGHATLYWYQQILGQGPKLLIQFQNNGVVDDSQLPKDRFSAERLKGVDSTLKIQPAKLEDSAVYLCASSSRTSGGTDTQYFGPGTRLTVL.

Many counts were recorded for this clonotype. CDR3 DNA: TGCGCCAGCAGTGACGCGACCACAGATACGCAGTATTTT. This codes for CASSDATTDTQYF. The chain is built from TRBV10-1 and TRBJ2-3; D is unresolved. V gave up 3 bases and J gave up 2 bases, with 6 bases separating them. Germline V gene data show CDR1 as WNHNN and CDR2 as SYGVQD (reference sequence). The CDR3 consists of 13 residues.

There are many counts of this clonotype. The chain has TRBV6-5 and TRBJ2-3; 7 bases are a match to TRBD1. The CDR3 contains 14 residues. V dropped 6 bases and J dropped 0; count of bases not matched to a gene: 3. Germline V gives CDR1 MNHEY, CDR2 SVGAGI. CDR3 nucleotide sequence: TGTGCCAGCAGACAGGGGTGGAGCACAGATACGCAGTATTTT. Amino acid sequence: CASRQGWSTDTQYF.

This clonotype has at least ten counts. The chain employs TRBV5-4 and TRBJ2-1; TRBD1 agrees at 8 bases. Germline CDR1 is SGHNT and CDR2 is YYREEE (reference sequence). CDR3 length: 16 amino acids. J lost 0 bases, V lost 5 bases, and 7 bases had no gene match. CDR3 bases: TGTGCCAGCAGTCGGACAGGGATTCTCTCCTACAATGAGCAGTTCTTC. Its protein is CASSRTGILSYNEQFF.

This clonotype has ten or more counts. J is TRBJ1-2 and V is TRBV2; D perhaps matches TRBD1 (6 bases). This CDR3 is 16 amino acids long. Trimming left V 4 bases short and J 0 bases short, with 15 bases between. In germline, CDR1 is SNHLY, CDR2 FYNNEI. The CDR3 sequence is CASSGVFTGTNYGYTF. The CDR3 DNA follows: TGTGCCAGCAGTGGGGTATTTACAGGGACTAACTATGGCTACACCTTC.